The 20 T cell receptor beta chains listed next were all sequenced from one sample in a study of shared clonotypes between healthy human individuals. CD8 cells classed as naive were CD45RO-negative and positively selected for CCR7, excluding terminally differentiated effector memory CD45RA+ cells. The data were produced by immunoSEQ multiplex PCR, yet TCRdb's version contains in-frame clones alone and is incomplete. The sample contains hundreds of thousands of clones, around 93% of which appear only once. Source material: naive CD8+ T cells sorted from blood. These receptors were collected from a man aged 25 to 45 in good health.

V and J are TRBV7-9 and TRBJ2-1, with D unresolved. Trimming removed 5 bases from V and 0 bases from J, with 14 bases in between. In germline, CDR1 is SEHNR, CDR2 FQNEAQ (reference sequence). The CDR3 totals 16 residues. The CDR3 DNA follows: TGTGCCAGCAGCCCTCAGGCAGCCAGCTCCTACAATGAGCAGTTCTTC. Amino acid sequence: CASSPQAASSYNEQFF. The complete variable domain, with remaining parts taken from reference TRBV7-9 and TRBJ2-1, reads DTGVSQNPRHKITKRGQNVTFRCDPISEHNRLYWYRQTLGQGPEFLTYFQNEAQLEKSRLLSDRFSAERPKGSFSTLEIQRTEQGDSAMYLCASSPQAASSYNEQFFGPGTRLTVL.

This clone was seen only once. V and J are TRBV7-9 and TRBJ2-3; D might be TRBD2 (6 bases). Trimming shortened V by 6 bases and J by 1 base, and 11 bases separated the two germline ends. Germline CDR1 SEHNR, CDR2 FQNEAQ (reference sequence). This CDR3 has 14 residues. In nucleotides, the CDR3 is TGTGCCAGCAGTAGAGCTAGCGGCACAGATACGCAGTATTTT. This gives the protein CASSRASGTDTQYF.

The V and J genes are TRBV7-6 and TRBJ2-1; 14 bases map to TRBD2. Germline-derived CDR1 and CDR2 are SGHVS and FNYEAQ. Trimming removed 6 bases from V and 10 bases from J; junction bases left unmatched: 14. This CDR3 is 17 amino acids long. The CDR3 loop reads CASRYSSGTSGRGEQFF. The CDR3 bases are TGTGCCAGCAGATATTCCTCCGGGACTAGCGGGAGAGGAGAGCAGTTCTTC.

This clone showed up just once. CDR3 sequence (DNA): TGTGCCAGTTTCGACGAGCAGTACTTC. Its translation is CASFDEQYF. The gene calls are TRBV27 and TRBJ2-7; no clear D gene. V lost 9 bases to trimming and J lost 5 bases, with 5 bases between them. Germline CDR1 reads MNHEY; CDR2 reads SMNVEV (reference sequence). The CDR3 loop spans 9 amino acids.

V gene TRBV4-1 combines with J gene TRBJ2-3; 8 bases match TRBD1. The CDR3 loop spans 15 amino acids. Germline V gene lookup returns CDR1 MGHRA and CDR2 YSYEKL. The V segment lost 7 bases and the J segment 2 bases; nucleotides outside the gene matches: 8. CDR3 region: CASTLTGVDTDTQYF. CDR3 sequence (DNA): TGCGCCAGCACCCTGACAGGGGTCGACACAGATACGCAGTATTTT.

The V and J genes are TRBV5-1 and TRBJ2-5; 10 bases map to TRBD2. Losses at the gene ends were 2 bases for V and 1 base for J; bases not matched to a gene: 5. CDR1 SGHRS and CDR2 YFSETQ come from the germline V gene. This CDR3 is 16 amino acids long. For the CDR3, the DNA is TGCGCCAGCAGCTTTCTAGCGGGAGTTTCCCAAGAGACCCAGTACTTC. Its translation is CASSFLAGVSQETQYF.

The chain joins TRBV7-9 to TRBJ2-4; 7 positions agree with TRBD2. Trimming cost V 4 bases and J 4 bases; bases outside gene matches: 7. The CDR3 is 15 amino acids. Germline lookup yields CDR1 SEHNR and CDR2 FQNEAQ (reference sequence). CDR3 coding DNA: TGTGCCAGCAGCTGGGTCGTGGGAGGGAAAAACATTCAGTACTTC. This gives the protein CASSWVVGGKNIQYF.

The chain couples TRBV30 to TRBJ1-5; TRBD1 might be the D (5 bases). This CDR3 has 16 amino acids. With 4 bases removed from V and 7 bases from J, the gap between germline ends came to 23 bases. Germline CDR1 and CDR2: GTSNPN and SVGIG (reference sequence). The CDR3 reads CAWTILGEGKRQPQHF. Here the CDR3 DNA reads TGTGCCTGGACCATCCTTGGTGAGGGGAAGCGGCAGCCCCAGCATTTT.

This clone showed up just once. The gene calls are TRBV11-2 and TRBJ1-3; no clear D gene. Trimming removed 0 bases at V and 0 bases at J, with 9 bases between. Germline CDR1 SGHAT, CDR2 FQNNGV. This CDR3 is built from 16 residues. The chain's CDR3 is CASSLDGGFSGNTIYF. The CDR3 DNA is TGTGCCAGCAGCTTAGATGGCGGATTCTCTGGAAACACCATATATTTT.

The chain uses TRBV7-9 and TRBJ1-5; 8 bases are a match to TRBD1. Unmatched junction bases numbered 8, after V lost 5 bases and J lost 5 bases. The germline CDR1 and CDR2 sequences are SEHNR and FQNEAQ (reference sequence). This CDR3 has 15 amino acids. CDR3 region: CASSPDTGGDQPQHF. For the CDR3, the DNA is TGTGCCAGCAGCCCCGACACAGGGGGGGATCAGCCCCAGCATTTT.

The sample holds one count of this clone. This chain connects TRBV4-3 to TRBJ2-4, with a possible D match to TRBD2 (5 bases). CDR1 LGHNA and CDR2 YSLEER come from the germline V gene. V was shortened by 0 bases and J by 0 bases, with 12 bases between the two germline ends. This CDR3 has 17 amino acids. The CDR3, as DNA: TGCGCCAGCAGCCAAGATCCGGGATCCCCAGCCAAAAACATTCAGTACTTC. As protein: CASSQDPGSPAKNIQYF.

This chain connects TRBV25-1 to TRBJ2-7; D uncertain. CDR1 is MGHDK, CDR2 SYGVNS, per germline. The CDR3 consists of 10 residues. V lost 4 bases and J lost 6, with 4 bases in between. In DNA form, the CDR3 reads TGTGCCAGCAGTGGTGCCGAGCAGTACTTC. It yields the protein CASSGAEQYF.

The V call is TRBV4-1, the J call TRBJ2-7; unclear D gene. This CDR3 is 15 amino acids long. V was clipped by 1 base and J by 3 bases, with 13 bases between them. Germline CDR1 MGHRA, CDR2 YSYEKL. Here the CDR3 DNA reads TGCGCCAGCAGCCAAGTAAGTCTAGGAGACTACGAGCAGTACTTC. It is translated as CASSQVSLGDYEQYF.

The V and J genes are TRBV11-3 and TRBJ2-7; possibly TRBD1 for D (5 bases). The CDR3 is made up of 14 amino acids. Trimming cost V 3 bases and J 3 bases, with 12 bases left between them. CDR1 and CDR2 from the germline V gene are SGHNT and YENEEA. The CDR3 nucleotides read TGTGCCAGCAGCTTGGGGCATAGTGGCTACGAGCAGTACTTC. Its protein is CASSLGHSGYEQYF.

The count of this clone is one. The J gene is TRBJ2-2, the V gene TRBV11-3; 8 bases fit TRBD1. Germline CDR1 and CDR2: SGHNT and YENEEA. The junction had 0 bases not matched to a gene; V was cut back by 3 bases and J by 3 bases. The CDR3 runs 14 residues. In nucleotides, the CDR3 is TGTGCCAGCAGCTTGACAGGGGACACCGGGGAGCTGTTTTTT. This translates into CASSLTGDTGELFF.

The gene calls are TRBV28 and TRBJ2-5, with D perhaps given as TRBD1 or TRBD2 (5 bases each). Germline CDR1 is MDHEN and CDR2 is SYDVKM. The CDR3 totals 16 residues. Trimming stripped 5 bases from V and 1 base from J, with 17 bases between. CDR3 sequence reads: CASSMGPQNFQETQYF. CDR3 DNA: TGTGCCAGCAGTATGGGACCGCAAAACTTCCAAGAGACCCAGTACTTC.

This chain links TRBV9 with TRBJ2-1; the D call may be TRBD1 or TRBD2 (6 bases each). V was cut by 0 bases and J by 3 bases, with 10 bases left in between. The CDR3 is 15 amino acids. Germline V gene lookup returns CDR1 SGDLS and CDR2 YYNGEE. This CDR3 is CASSVGEGGYNEQFF. Here the CDR3 DNA reads TGTGCCAGCAGCGTAGGAGAGGGGGGCTACAATGAGCAGTTCTTC. Looking up the rest from reference TRBV9 and TRBJ2-1 gives the full variable domain: DSGVTQTPKHLITATGQRVTLRCSPRSGDLSVYWYQQSLDQGLQFLIQYYNGEERAKGNILERFSAQQFPDLHSELNLSSLELGDSALYFCASSVGEGGYNEQFFGPGTRLTVL.

This chain links TRBV25-1 with TRBJ2-1; D possibly matches TRBD1 or TRBD2 (5 bases each). From germline, CDR1 is MGHDK and CDR2 SYGVNS. The CDR3 is made up of 13 amino acids. V was shortened by 4 bases and J by 6 bases, with 10 bases between the two germline ends. CDR3 in amino acids: CASSVLGVNEQFF. CDR3 DNA sequence: TGTGCCAGCAGTGTCTTGGGGGTCAATGAGCAGTTCTTC.

The chain employs TRBV29-1 and TRBJ2-1, with TRBD2 as a possible D gene (6 bases). The CDR3 extends over 13 amino acids. Trimming removed 4 bases from V and 4 bases from J, with 11 bases in between. Germline values: CDR1 SQVTM, CDR2 ANQGSEA. DNA for the CDR3: TGCAGCGTTGTCCTAGCGACTTACAATGAGCAGTTCTTC. Translating it yields CSVVLATYNEQFF.

The chain carries TRBV4-2 and TRBJ2-7, with 10 bases identical to TRBD2. The CDR3 is made up of 16 amino acids. J lost 0 bases, V lost 6 bases, and 8 bases had no gene match. Germline assignment: CDR1 LGHNA and CDR2 YNFKEQ. For the CDR3, the DNA is TGTGCCAGCAGTCCCTTTTTAGCGGGAGGCTCCTACGAGCAGTACTTC. Its translation: CASSPFLAGGSYEQYF.